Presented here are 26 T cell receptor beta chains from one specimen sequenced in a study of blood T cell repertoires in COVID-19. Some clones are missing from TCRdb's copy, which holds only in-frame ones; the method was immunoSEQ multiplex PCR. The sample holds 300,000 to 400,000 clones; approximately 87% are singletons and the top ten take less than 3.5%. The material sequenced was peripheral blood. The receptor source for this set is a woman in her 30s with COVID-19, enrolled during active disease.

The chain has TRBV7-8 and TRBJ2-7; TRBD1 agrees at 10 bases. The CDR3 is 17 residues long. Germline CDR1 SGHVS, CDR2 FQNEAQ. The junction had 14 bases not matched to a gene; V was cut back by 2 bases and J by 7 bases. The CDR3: CASSLRRGSGQGKEQYF. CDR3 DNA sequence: TGTGCCAGCAGCTTAAGGAGAGGATCGGGACAGGGGAAAGAGCAGTACTTC.

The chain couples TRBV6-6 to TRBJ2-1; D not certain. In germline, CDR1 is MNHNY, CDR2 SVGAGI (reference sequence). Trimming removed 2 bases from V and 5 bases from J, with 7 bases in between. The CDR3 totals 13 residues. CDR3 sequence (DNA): TGTGCCAGCAGTTACCGTACGGACAATGAGCAGTTCTTC. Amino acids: CASSYRTDNEQFF.

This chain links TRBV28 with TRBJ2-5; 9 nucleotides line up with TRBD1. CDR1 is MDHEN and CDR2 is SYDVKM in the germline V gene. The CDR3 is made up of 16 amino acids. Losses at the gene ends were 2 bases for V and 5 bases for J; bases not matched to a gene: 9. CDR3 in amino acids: CASSLASGQGSETQYF. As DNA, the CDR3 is TGTGCCAGCAGTTTAGCTTCGGGACAGGGCAGTGAGACCCAGTACTTC.

CDR3 DNA: TGTGCCAGCAGCTTAGCGGGATTTACAGGGGGCTCTGGCTACACCTTC. Its protein is CASSLAGFTGGSGYTF. J is TRBJ1-2 and V is TRBV7-9, with TRBD1 identical over 9 bases. In germline, CDR1 is SEHNR, CDR2 FQNEAQ (reference sequence). V dropped 0 bases and J dropped 7; count of bases not matched to a gene: 9. The CDR3 contains 16 residues. Drawing the rest from reference TRBV7-9 and TRBJ1-2, the complete variable domain is DTGVSQNPRHKITKRGQNVTFRCDPISEHNRLYWYRQTLGQGPEFLTYFQNEAQLEKSRLLSDRFSAERPKGSFSTLEIQRTEQGDSAMYLCASSLAGFTGGSGYTFGSGTRLTVV.

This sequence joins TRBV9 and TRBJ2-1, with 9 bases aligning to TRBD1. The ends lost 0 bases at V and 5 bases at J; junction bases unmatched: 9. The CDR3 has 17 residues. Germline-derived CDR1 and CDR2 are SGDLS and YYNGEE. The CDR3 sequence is CASSVARLGTGNNEQFF. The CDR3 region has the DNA TGTGCCAGCAGCGTAGCTCGATTAGGGACAGGGAACAATGAGCAGTTCTTC.

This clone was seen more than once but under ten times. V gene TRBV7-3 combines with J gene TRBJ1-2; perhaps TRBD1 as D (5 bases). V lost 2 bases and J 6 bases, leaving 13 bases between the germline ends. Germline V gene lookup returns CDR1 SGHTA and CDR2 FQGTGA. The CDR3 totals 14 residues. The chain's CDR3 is CASSLVPGSDGYTF. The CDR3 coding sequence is TGTGCCAGCAGCTTAGTGCCAGGGTCCGATGGCTACACCTTC.

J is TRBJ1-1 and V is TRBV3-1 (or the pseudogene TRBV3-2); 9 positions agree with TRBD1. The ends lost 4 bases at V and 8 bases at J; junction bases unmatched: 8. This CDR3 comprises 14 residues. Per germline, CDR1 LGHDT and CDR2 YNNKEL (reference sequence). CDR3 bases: TGTGCCAGCAGCCGGCCCTCCGGACAGGGGGAAGCTTTCTTT. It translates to CASSRPSGQGEAFF.

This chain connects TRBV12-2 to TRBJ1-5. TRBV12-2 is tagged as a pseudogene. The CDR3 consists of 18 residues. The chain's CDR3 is CASRFGLVGWYSNQPQHF. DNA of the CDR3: TGTGCAAGTCGCTTCGGACTCGTCGGGTGGTATAGCAATCAGCCCCAGCATTTT.

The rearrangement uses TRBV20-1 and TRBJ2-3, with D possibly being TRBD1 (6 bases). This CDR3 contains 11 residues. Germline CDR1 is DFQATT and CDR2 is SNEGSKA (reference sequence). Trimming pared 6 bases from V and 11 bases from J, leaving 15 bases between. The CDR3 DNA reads TGCAGTGCCAGGGGCCCGCCCGGGCAGTATTTT. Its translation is CSARGPPGQYF.

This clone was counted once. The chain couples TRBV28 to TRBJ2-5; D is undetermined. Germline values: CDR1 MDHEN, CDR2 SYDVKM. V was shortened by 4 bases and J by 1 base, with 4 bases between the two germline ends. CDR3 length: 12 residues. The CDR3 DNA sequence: TGTGCCAGCAGTTCTCTCCAAGAGACCCAGTACTTC. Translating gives CASSSLQETQYF.

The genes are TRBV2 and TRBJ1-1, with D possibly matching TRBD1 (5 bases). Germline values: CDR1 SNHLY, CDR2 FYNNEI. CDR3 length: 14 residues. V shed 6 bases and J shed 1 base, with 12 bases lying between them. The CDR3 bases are TGTGCCAGCAGGGAGGGGATCCAGAACACTGAAGCTTTCTTT. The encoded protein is CASREGIQNTEAFF.

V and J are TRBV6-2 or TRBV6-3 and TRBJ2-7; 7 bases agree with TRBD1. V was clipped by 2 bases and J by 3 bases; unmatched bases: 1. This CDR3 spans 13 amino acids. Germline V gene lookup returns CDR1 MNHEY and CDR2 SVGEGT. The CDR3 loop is CASSYGQVYEQYF. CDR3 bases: TGTGCCAGCAGTTACGGACAGGTCTACGAGCAGTACTTC.

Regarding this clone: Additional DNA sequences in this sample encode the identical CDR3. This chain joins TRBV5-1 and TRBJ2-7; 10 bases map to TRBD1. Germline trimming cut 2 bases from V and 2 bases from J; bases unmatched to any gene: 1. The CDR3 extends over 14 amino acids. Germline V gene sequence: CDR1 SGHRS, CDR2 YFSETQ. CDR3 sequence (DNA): TGCGCCAGCAGCTTAGGACAGGGGGCCTACGAGCAGTACTTC. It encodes CASSLGQGAYEQYF.

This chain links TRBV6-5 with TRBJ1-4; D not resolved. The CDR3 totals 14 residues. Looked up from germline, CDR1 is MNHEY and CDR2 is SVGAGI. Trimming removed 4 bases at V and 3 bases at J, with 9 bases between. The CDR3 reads CASSLAIANEKLFF. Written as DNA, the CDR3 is TGTGCCAGCAGTTTAGCTATCGCTAATGAAAAACTGTTTTTT.

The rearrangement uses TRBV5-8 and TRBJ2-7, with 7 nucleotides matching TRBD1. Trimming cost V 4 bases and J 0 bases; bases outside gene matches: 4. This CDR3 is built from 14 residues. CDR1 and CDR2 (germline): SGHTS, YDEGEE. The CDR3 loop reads CASSPRTGSYEQYF. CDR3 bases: TGTGCCAGCAGCCCCAGGACAGGCTCCTACGAGCAGTACTTC.

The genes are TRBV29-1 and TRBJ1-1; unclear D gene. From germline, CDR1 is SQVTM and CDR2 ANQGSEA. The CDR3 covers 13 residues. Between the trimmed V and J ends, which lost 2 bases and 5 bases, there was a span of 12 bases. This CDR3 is CSVERTGGTEAFF. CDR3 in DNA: TGCAGCGTTGAAAGAACGGGAGGAACTGAAGCTTTCTTT.

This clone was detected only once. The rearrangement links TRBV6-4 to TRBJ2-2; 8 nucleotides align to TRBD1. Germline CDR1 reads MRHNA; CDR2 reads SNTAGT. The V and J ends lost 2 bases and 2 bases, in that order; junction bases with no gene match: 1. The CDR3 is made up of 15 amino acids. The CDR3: CASSDGQGNTGELFF. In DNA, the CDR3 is TGTGCCAGCAGTGACGGACAGGGTAACACCGGGGAGCTGTTTTTT.

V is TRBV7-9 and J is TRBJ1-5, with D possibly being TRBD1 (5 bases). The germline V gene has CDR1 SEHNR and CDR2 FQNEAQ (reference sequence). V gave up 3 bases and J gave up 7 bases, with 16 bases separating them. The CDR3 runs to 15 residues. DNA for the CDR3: TGTGCCAGCAGCTTCGACGGGGGACTTAAGCAGCCCCAGCATTTT. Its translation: CASSFDGGLKQPQHF.

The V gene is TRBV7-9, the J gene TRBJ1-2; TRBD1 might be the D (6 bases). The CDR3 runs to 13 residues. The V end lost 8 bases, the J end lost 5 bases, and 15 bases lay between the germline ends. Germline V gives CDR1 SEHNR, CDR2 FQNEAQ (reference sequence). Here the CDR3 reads CASSWGPDYGYTF. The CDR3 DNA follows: TGTGCCAGCTCCTGGGGGCCGGATTATGGCTACACCTTC.

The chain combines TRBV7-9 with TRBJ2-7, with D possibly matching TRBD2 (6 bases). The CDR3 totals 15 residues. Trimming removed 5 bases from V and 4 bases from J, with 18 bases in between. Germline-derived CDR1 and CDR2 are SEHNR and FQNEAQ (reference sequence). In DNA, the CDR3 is TGTGCCAGCAGCCCCCCCGGCGGAGGGAAGTACGAGCAGTACTTC. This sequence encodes CASSPPGGGKYEQYF.

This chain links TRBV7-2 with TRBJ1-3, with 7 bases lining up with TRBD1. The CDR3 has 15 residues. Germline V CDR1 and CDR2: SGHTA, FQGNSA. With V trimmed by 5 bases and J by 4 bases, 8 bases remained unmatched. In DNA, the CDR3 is TGTGCCAGCAGCCCAACCGGGACAGTCGGAAACACCATATATTTT. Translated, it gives CASSPTGTVGNTIYF.

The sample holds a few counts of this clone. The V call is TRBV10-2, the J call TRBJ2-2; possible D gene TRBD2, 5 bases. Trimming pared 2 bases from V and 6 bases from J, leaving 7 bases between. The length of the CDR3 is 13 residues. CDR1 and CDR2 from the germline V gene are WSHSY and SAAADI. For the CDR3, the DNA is TGCGCCAGCAGTGAGGTCGGGGCCGGGGAGCTGTTTTTT. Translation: CASSEVGAGELFF.

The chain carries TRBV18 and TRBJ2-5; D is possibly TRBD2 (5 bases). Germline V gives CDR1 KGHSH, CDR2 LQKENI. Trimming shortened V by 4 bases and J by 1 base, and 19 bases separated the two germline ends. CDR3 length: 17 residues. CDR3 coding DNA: TGTGCCAGCTCACGCGGCGGGCTGGCGGGTACCCAAGAGACCCAGTACTTC. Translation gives CASSRGGLAGTQETQYF.

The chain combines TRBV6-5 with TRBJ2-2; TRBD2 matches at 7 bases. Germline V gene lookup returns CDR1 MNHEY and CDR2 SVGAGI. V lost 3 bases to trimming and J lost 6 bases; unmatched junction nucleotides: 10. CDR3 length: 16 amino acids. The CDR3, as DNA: TGTGCCAGCAGTTATCTGTGGGCGGGGGATCCCGGGGAGCTGTTTTTT. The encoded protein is CASSYLWAGDPGELFF.

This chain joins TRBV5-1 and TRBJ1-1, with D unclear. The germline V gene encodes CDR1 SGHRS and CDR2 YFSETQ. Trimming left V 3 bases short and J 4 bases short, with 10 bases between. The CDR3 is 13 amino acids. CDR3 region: CASSSGGGTEAFF. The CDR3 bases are TGCGCCAGCAGCTCCGGAGGAGGCACTGAAGCTTTCTTT.

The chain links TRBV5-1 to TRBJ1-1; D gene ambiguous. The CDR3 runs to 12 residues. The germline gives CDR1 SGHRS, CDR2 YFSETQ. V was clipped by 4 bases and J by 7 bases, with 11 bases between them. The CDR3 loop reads CASSSQTSEAFF. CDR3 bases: TGCGCCAGCAGCAGCCAGACAAGTGAAGCTTTCTTT.